A single sample is the source of the 5 T cell receptor beta chains below, sequenced in a study of T cells after yellow fever vaccination. TCRdb re-derived calls from the 5' RACE reads in MiXCR, one entry per CDR3 protein. This sample has approximately 140,000 distinct CDR3 sequences, with roughly 8% found just once. This specimen was CD4+ T cells sorted from PBMCs, taken 5 days after the yellow fever booster vaccination. These receptors all come from a man aged 25 to 40 who received the YFV17D yellow fever vaccine.

Concerning this clonotype: A much bigger clone sits one base away, suggesting this may be a read error. The V and J genes are TRBV10-2 and TRBJ1-5; TRBD1 matches 9 bases. The CDR3 covers 19 residues. V lost 2 bases and J lost 7; bases outside the gene matches: 18. Germline CDR1 and CDR2: WSHSY and SAAADI. This CDR3 reads CASSEGFGDRASRAQPQHF. As DNA, the CDR3 is TGCGCCAGCAGTGAGGGTTTCGGGGACAGGGCGTCGCGGGCGCAGCCCCAGCATTTT.

This clonotype was observed at least ten times. J is TRBJ2-3 and V is TRBV5-5; D unresolved. V was clipped by 4 bases and J by 2 bases, with 5 bases between them. Germline CDR1 reads SGHKS; CDR2 reads YYEKEE (reference sequence). The CDR3 runs 12 residues. The CDR3 DNA is TGTGCCAGCAGCATAATCACAGATACGCAGTATTTT. It encodes CASSIITDTQYF.

This clonotype was observed many times. The chain joins TRBV14 to TRBJ2-3; D perhaps matches TRBD1 (5 bases). The CDR3 runs 15 residues. V lost 1 base and J 2 bases, leaving 10 bases between the germline ends. The V gene's germline CDR1 is SGHDN and CDR2 FVKESK. The CDR3 is CASSQGARATDTQYF. In nucleotides, the CDR3 is TGTGCCAGCAGCCAAGGCGCCAGGGCCACAGATACGCAGTATTTT.

Ten or more counts support this clonotype. The chain uses TRBV20-1 and TRBJ1-2; the D gene is possibly TRBD1 (6 bases). V lost 0 bases to trimming and J lost 6 bases, with 11 bases between them. Germline V gives CDR1 DFQATT, CDR2 SNEGSKA (reference sequence). This CDR3 has 13 amino acids. This CDR3 reads CSARDLPGDGYTF. Here the CDR3 DNA reads TGCAGTGCTAGAGATTTGCCAGGGGATGGCTACACCTTC.

This clonotype has ten or more counts. V and J are TRBV7-2 and TRBJ2-1; D is unresolved. Trimming removed 5 bases from V and 6 bases from J, with 11 bases in between. Germline lookup yields CDR1 SGHTA and CDR2 FQGNSA. The CDR3 spans 13 residues. The DNA of the CDR3 is TGTGCCAGCAGCCCCCCAGCCAGCAATGAGCAGTTCTTC. The encoded protein is CASSPPASNEQFF.